The 30 T cell receptor beta chains below all came from one sample that was sequenced in a study of shared clonotypes between healthy human individuals. Clones were sequenced by immunoSEQ multiplex PCR, and TCRdb holds only the in-frame ones, with some missing. This table holds around 1,100,000 clones, approximately 80% found once. Sequenced input: memory CD4+ T cells from PBMCs. Subset defined: CD45RA-negative fraction. The source is a man aged 18 to 30 in good health. Some clones in this sample may be carry-over from other donors' samples.

The genes are TRBV13 and TRBJ2-1; no reliable D call. Germline lookup yields CDR1 PRHDT and CDR2 FYEKMQ (reference sequence). Between the trimmed V and J ends, which lost 3 bases and 7 bases, there was a span of 13 bases. The CDR3 loop spans 14 amino acids. DNA for the CDR3: TGTGCCAGCAGCTTTCGGACCCGGGTGAATGAGCAGTTCTTC. As protein: CASSFRTRVNEQFF.

The V gene is TRBV11-2, the J gene TRBJ2-5, with unresolved D. The germline V gene encodes CDR1 SGHAT and CDR2 FQNNGV. This CDR3 comprises 15 residues. V lost 1 base, J lost 4 bases, and 13 bases lay in between. The CDR3 DNA follows: TGTGCCAGCAGCTTAGCACCCGGTTCCGGAGAGACCCAGTACTTC. Translation gives CASSLAPGSGETQYF.

This clone has a handful of counts. The rearrangement uses TRBV2 and TRBJ1-1, with D unclear. Germline lookup yields CDR1 SNHLY and CDR2 FYNNEI. This CDR3 region has 14 residues. Trimming cost V 5 bases and J 1 base, with 11 bases left between them. The CDR3 protein is CASSTGRRNTEAFF. CDR3 nucleotide sequence: TGTGCCAGCAGTACCGGACGGAGGAACACTGAAGCTTTCTTT.

The rearrangement links TRBV19 to TRBJ1-5, with D tentatively TRBD1 (6 bases). Per germline, CDR1 LNHDA and CDR2 SQIVND (reference sequence). CDR3 size: 14 residues. With 8 bases removed from V and 1 base from J, the gap between germline ends came to 12 bases. The CDR3 DNA reads TGTGCCAGTGAGGGGGTATGGAGCAATCAGCCCCAGCATTTT. Protein: CASEGVWSNQPQHF.

The J gene is TRBJ2-7, the V gene TRBV5-1; TRBD1 matches 10 bases. The CDR3 totals 15 residues. The germline V gene has CDR1 SGHRS and CDR2 YFSETQ. J was trimmed by 7 bases and V by 4 bases; bases with no gene match: 11. The CDR3 DNA sequence: TGCGCCAGCAGCCCACCGACAGGGGGCGGGGGGGAGCAGTACTTC. Protein sequence: CASSPPTGGGGEQYF. The full variable domain, its missing parts supplied by reference TRBV5-1 and TRBJ2-7, is KAGVTQTPRYLIKTRGQQVTLSCSPISGHRSVSWYQQTPGQGLQFLFEYFSETQRNKGNFPGRFSGRQFSNSRSEMNVSTLELGDSALYLCASSPPTGGGGEQYFGPGTRLTVT.

The V call is TRBV7-8, the J call TRBJ2-7, with D perhaps matching TRBD2 (6 bases). Trimming cost V 6 bases and J 6 bases, with 21 bases left between them. Germline assignment: CDR1 SGHVS and CDR2 FQNEAQ. There are 15 residues in the CDR3. The CDR3 DNA is TGTGCCAGCAGTTACGTCCGGGGAGGATCGGGCGAGCAGTACTTC. Protein: CASSYVRGGSGEQYF. Supplemented by reference TRBV7-8 and TRBJ2-7, the full variable domain reads GAGVSQSPRYKVAKRGQDVALRCDPISGHVSLFWYQQALGQGPEFLTYFQNEAQLDKSGLPSDRFFAERPEGSVSTLKIQRTQQEDSAVYLCASSYVRGGSGEQYFGPGTRLTVT.

Turning to this clone: A far larger clone is one nucleotide away, so this likely arose from a read error. Distinct nucleotide sequences in the sample also encode this CDR3. CDR3 sequence (DNA): TGTGCCAGCAATATTGGACGGGACGTGACCGAGCAGTACTTC. Translation: CASNIGRDVTEQYF. The J gene is TRBJ2-7, the V gene TRBV2; either TRBD1 or TRBD2 may fit D (5 bases each). Germline values: CDR1 SNHLY, CDR2 FYNNEI. This CDR3 comprises 14 residues. The V gene lost 7 bases and the J gene lost 6 bases, with 19 bases spanning the gap.

This chain uses TRBV6-1 with TRBJ2-1, with a possible D match to TRBD2 (7 bases). The CDR3 extends over 16 amino acids. Per germline, CDR1 MNHNS and CDR2 SASEGT. V lost 4 bases to trimming and J lost 2 bases, with 15 bases between them. The CDR3, as DNA: TGTGCCAGCAGTGTATTGGGGGCGGGAGCCTACAATGAGCAGTTCTTC. Its translation: CASSVLGAGAYNEQFF.

This rearrangement joins TRBV6-6 to TRBJ2-7; D is undetermined. Germline V lookup: CDR1 MNHNY, CDR2 SVGAGI (reference sequence). The V end was cut by 2 bases, the J end by 6 bases, with 11 bases between. The CDR3 loop spans 13 amino acids. The CDR3 nucleotides read TGTGCCAGCAGTTACGAGAGAGTGGGCGAGCAGTACTTC. This codes for CASSYERVGEQYF.

This rearrangement joins TRBV5-1 to TRBJ2-1; 7 positions match TRBD2. The V and J ends lost 4 bases and 7 bases, in that order; junction bases with no gene match: 2. CDR3 length: 12 residues. The germline gives CDR1 SGHRS, CDR2 YFSETQ. The CDR3 sequence is CASSVSGNEQFF. CDR3 coding DNA: TGCGCCAGCAGCGTTAGCGGGAATGAGCAGTTCTTC.

The rearrangement links TRBV29-1 to TRBJ2-5; 10 nucleotides agree with TRBD1. This CDR3 spans 13 amino acids. Germline assignment: CDR1 SQVTM and CDR2 ANQGSEA. The V segment lost 3 bases and the J segment 6 bases; nucleotides outside the gene matches: 4. The CDR3 here is CSVEGDRGQTQYF. The DNA of the CDR3 is TGCAGCGTTGAGGGGGACAGGGGACAGACCCAGTACTTC.

As to this clone: This may be a read error: a much more frequent sequence differs by one nucleotide. Other DNA sequences in this sample translate to the same CDR3. The chain joins TRBV5-6 to TRBJ1-5, with D perhaps TRBD1 (5 bases). Germline lookup yields CDR1 SGHDT and CDR2 YYEEEE. CDR3 length equals 14 residues. Between the trimmed V and J ends, which lost 0 bases and 7 bases, there was a span of 11 bases. The CDR3 here is CASSLGPGEQPQHF. CDR3 in DNA: TGTGCCAGCAGCTTGGGGCCGGGGGAACAGCCCCAGCATTTT. The whole variable domain, remainder taken from reference TRBV5-6 and TRBJ1-5, is DAGVTQSPTHLIKTRGQQVTLRCSPKSGHDTVSWYQQALGQGPQFIFQYYEEEERQRGNFPDRFSGHQFPNYSSELNVNALLLGDSALYLCASSLGPGEQPQHFGDGTRLSIL.

The CDR3 bases are TGTGCCACCAGCAGTTATGGGTGGGGCAATCAGCCCCAGCATTTT. Translated: CATSSYGWGNQPQHF. This sequence joins TRBV15 and TRBJ1-5; D is unresolved. Deletions cut 3 bases from V and 2 bases from J, with 11 bases between. Germline assignment: CDR1 LNHNV and CDR2 YYDKDF (reference sequence). CDR3 size: 15 residues.

About this clone itself: The same CDR3 can be traced to other DNA sequences in this sample. The chain couples TRBV5-1 to TRBJ2-7; D is unclear. CDR1 SGHRS and CDR2 YFSETQ come from the germline V gene. CDR3 length: 13 residues. Trimming stripped 0 bases from V and 4 bases from J, with 8 bases between. The CDR3 nucleotides are TGCGCCAGCAGCTTGGAGGCAGCATACGAGCAGTACTTC. Translating gives CASSLEAAYEQYF.

DNA of the CDR3: TGTGCCAGCAGCACCTACTCACTAGTTTCTGAGCAGTTCTTC. Encoded protein: CASSTYSLVSEQFF. The V gene is TRBV7-9, the J gene TRBJ2-1, with D maybe TRBD2 (5 bases). CDR1 and CDR2 from the germline V gene are SEHNR and FQNEAQ (reference sequence). The CDR3 sequence is 14 residues long. Between the trimmed V and J ends, which lost 5 bases and 9 bases, there was a span of 17 bases.

The chain carries TRBV28 and TRBJ2-1; maybe TRBD1 (5 bases). Trimming left V 2 bases short and J 4 bases short, with 12 bases between. Germline V gene data show CDR1 as MDHEN and CDR2 as SYDVKM. This CDR3 region has 15 residues. In DNA, the CDR3 is TGTGCCAGCAGTTTAACAGGTACCGTTTACAATGAGCAGTTCTTC. Translating gives CASSLTGTVYNEQFF.

V usage is TRBV5-1 and J usage is TRBJ2-1; 9 bases align to TRBD2. This CDR3 contains 13 residues. Germline loops: CDR1 SGHRS, CDR2 YFSETQ. With 8 bases clipped from V and 6 bases from J, the junction kept 6 bases outside the gene matches. In DNA form, the CDR3 reads TGCGCCAGTTGGCGGGAGGGCGGCAATGAGCAGTTCTTC. Translating it yields CASWREGGNEQFF.

The V gene is TRBV4-1, the J gene TRBJ2-1; 12 bases agree with TRBD2. J gave up 0 bases and V 1 base, and 13 bases lay outside the gene matches. Germline V gene lookup returns CDR1 MGHRA and CDR2 YSYEKL. The CDR3 consists of 21 residues. CDR3 sequence (DNA): TGCGCCAGCAGCCAAGTTTACGCCGCTAGCGGGAGGGTAAACTCCTACAATGAGCAGTTCTTC. It specifies CASSQVYAASGRVNSYNEQFF.

This CDR3 is CASSQTALTDYGYTF. The CDR3 DNA is TGTGCCAGCAGCCAGACAGCCCTCACGGACTATGGCTACACCTTC. The chain recombines TRBV2 with TRBJ1-2; the D gene is possibly TRBD1 (5 bases). Trimming pared 6 bases from V and 3 bases from J, leaving 17 bases between. This CDR3 is 15 amino acids long. Germline-derived CDR1 and CDR2 are SNHLY and FYNNEI.

The chain joins TRBV6-4 to TRBJ2-3, with D perhaps TRBD2 (5 bases). From germline, CDR1 is MRHNA and CDR2 SNTAGT. V lost 3 bases and J lost 0, with 7 bases in between. The CDR3 contains 14 residues. The CDR3 bases are TGTGCCAGCAGTGAAGGGAGCAGCACAGATACGCAGTATTTT. It encodes CASSEGSSTDTQYF.

This sequence joins TRBV28 and TRBJ2-7, with D hard to call. The CDR3 covers 14 residues. Trimming took off 6 bases at V and 8 bases at J, with 20 bases between the two ends. The germline CDR1 and CDR2 sequences are MDHEN and SYDVKM. The CDR3 DNA is TGTGCCAGCAGCCTCCCTGAGTTCCCGAGACAGCAGTACTTC. Protein product: CASSLPEFPRQQYF. The complete variable domain, with remaining parts taken from reference TRBV28 and TRBJ2-7, reads DVKVTQSSRYLVKRTGEKVFLECVQDMDHENMFWYRQDPGLGLRLIYFSYDVKMKEKGDIPEGYSVSREKKERFSLILESASTNQTSMYLCASSLPEFPRQQYFGPGTRLTVT.

This chain connects TRBV7-9 to TRBJ2-2, with D uncertain. Trimming pared 5 bases from V and 1 base from J, leaving 8 bases between. This CDR3 contains 14 residues. In germline, CDR1 is SEHNR, CDR2 FQNEAQ (reference sequence). The CDR3 bases are TGTGCCAGCAGCCTAGACGGGAACACCGGGGAGCTGTTTTTT. This translates into CASSLDGNTGELFF.

This clone was counted a single time. This sequence joins TRBV7-2 and TRBJ2-7, with D possibly called TRBD1 or TRBD2 (5 bases each). This CDR3 spans 14 amino acids. Germline-derived CDR1 and CDR2 are SGHTA and FQGNSA. Trimming stripped 3 bases from V and 3 bases from J, with 12 bases between. The CDR3 bases are TGTGCCAGCAGCTTGGTGACAGACTACTACGAGCAGTACTTC. It is translated as CASSLVTDYYEQYF.

This clone has a single count. With only one base between it and a far larger clone, this is likely a read error. Here the CDR3 DNA reads TGTGTCTGGAGTGGGACTAGCGGACCACAGAATGAGCAGTTCTTC. Translation gives CVWSGTSGPQNEQFF. The V call is TRBV30, the J call TRBJ2-1, with 11 nucleotides matching TRBD2. Germline assignment: CDR1 GTSNPN and CDR2 SVGIG (reference sequence). The CDR3 covers 15 residues. Combining the CDR3 with reference TRBV30 and TRBJ2-1 gives the whole variable domain SQTIHQWPATLVQPVGSPLSLECTVEGTSNPNLYWYRQAAGRGLQLLFYSVGIGQISSEVPQNLSASRPQDRQFILSSKKLLLSDSGFYLCVWSGTSGPQNEQFFGPGTRLTVL.

There are a few counts of this clone. This chain connects TRBV7-7 to TRBJ2-1; the D gene is possibly TRBD1 (6 bases). CDR3 length equals 13 residues. The germline V gene has CDR1 SSHAT and CDR2 FNYEAQ (reference sequence). V lost 1 base, J lost 5 bases, and 6 bases lay in between. In nucleotides, the CDR3 is TGTGCCAGCAGCTTAGGGACAGACAATGAGCAGTTCTTC. This sequence encodes CASSLGTDNEQFF.

This clone was seen a handful of times. CDR3: CASSSGQGARNEQFF. Written as DNA, the CDR3 is TGTGCCAGCAGCTCTGGACAGGGGGCGCGAAATGAGCAGTTCTTC. The rearrangement links TRBV11-3 to TRBJ2-1; 11 bases agree with TRBD1. This CDR3 is 15 amino acids long. Germline V gene lookup returns CDR1 SGHNT and CDR2 YENEEA. Trimming at V came to 4 bases and at J to 7 bases, leaving 6 bases not matched to a gene.

The rearrangement uses TRBV30 and TRBJ1-1; TRBD1 matches 9 bases. The CDR3 length is 12 residues. CDR1 and CDR2 (germline): GTSNPN, SVGIG (reference sequence). The V gene end was trimmed by 5 bases and the J gene end by 8 bases; junction bases not matched to a gene: 6. The chain's CDR3 is CAWDRGVLEAFF. CDR3 sequence (DNA): TGTGCCTGGGACAGGGGGGTACTAGAAGCTTTCTTT. Full variable domain (rest looked up from reference TRBV30 and TRBJ1-1): SQTIHQWPATLVQPVGSPLSLECTVEGTSNPNLYWYRQAAGRGLQLLFYSVGIGQISSEVPQNLSASRPQDRQFILSSKKLLLSDSGFYLCAWDRGVLEAFFGQGTRLTVV.

The V gene is TRBV28, the J gene TRBJ1-4, with TRBD1 identical over 7 bases. CDR1 and CDR2 from the germline V gene are MDHEN and SYDVKM. Unmatched junction bases numbered 15, after V lost 6 bases and J lost 8 bases. This CDR3 spans 16 amino acids. The CDR3 sequence is CASSPNPDRLREKLFF. DNA of the CDR3: TGTGCCAGCAGCCCCAACCCGGACAGGTTGAGGGAAAAACTGTTTTTT.

V and J are TRBV19 and TRBJ2-6, with D unclear. CDR1 LNHDA and CDR2 SQIVND come from the germline V gene (reference sequence). CDR3 length: 15 amino acids. V lost 10 bases and J 0 bases, leaving 13 bases between the germline ends. CDR3 coding DNA: TGTGCCACTCTAAAAATCGTCTCTGGGGCCAACGTCCTGACTTTC. It yields the protein CATLKIVSGANVLTF.

The chain links TRBV9 to TRBJ1-2; D not resolved. Germline V gene sequence: CDR1 SGDLS, CDR2 YYNGEE. V was trimmed by 4 bases and J by 2 bases, leaving 9 bases between them. This CDR3 comprises 13 residues. CDR3 sequence: CASSPVGNYGYTF. DNA of the CDR3: TGTGCCAGCAGCCCTGTGGGGAACTATGGCTACACCTTC.